This T cell receptor (beta chain) is from a study of T-cell reconstitution after alpha-beta-depleted transplantation in children (dated by TCRdb to 2016 to 2017). At the level of the whole study: Using TCR repertoire profiling, the study quantitatively followed how T-cell immune reconstitution unfolded in children after TCRalphabeta/CD19-depleted allogeneic hematopoietic cell transplantation.

The CDR3 holds 15 amino acids from the cysteine to the phenylalanine. CDR3 DNA only is kept here, 45 bases in frame from base 1. For CDR1 and CDR2, the germline V gene lists MNHNS and SASEGT. V is reduced by 7 bases and J by 0 bases, leaving a spacing of 13 bases between them. The library was generated by PCR. TCRdb records Illumina HiSeq 2500 as the sequencer. Molecular barcoding was employed in the preparation of TCR libraries, with unique molecular identifiers being used to normalize TCRbeta repertoire quantification. The public reads were reprocessed in TCRdb via fastp at Q25 and MiXCR, keeping in-frame beta chains. Every entry covers one CDR3 protein and lists the most common genes and DNA from its rows. The sample table shows some 490,000 distinct CDR3 sequences, and 9.5% to 15% are seen once. The ten largest account for around 6.1% of the sample. With respect to this clonotype: It lacks a known antigen. No quality values exist for individual bases; no much larger clone is one base distant.

The source was PBMCs from the stem cell graft donor, collected from the stem cell graft. The receptor's source is a human donor who donated a stem cell graft to a child with combined immunodeficiency. This receptor chain uses TRBV6-1 and TRBJ2-1, with the D gene not clear enough to name. CDR3 protein: CASNPDGSSYNEQFF. The nucleotides are TGTGCCAGCAACCCCGACGGCAGCTCCTACAATGAGCAGTTCTTC.